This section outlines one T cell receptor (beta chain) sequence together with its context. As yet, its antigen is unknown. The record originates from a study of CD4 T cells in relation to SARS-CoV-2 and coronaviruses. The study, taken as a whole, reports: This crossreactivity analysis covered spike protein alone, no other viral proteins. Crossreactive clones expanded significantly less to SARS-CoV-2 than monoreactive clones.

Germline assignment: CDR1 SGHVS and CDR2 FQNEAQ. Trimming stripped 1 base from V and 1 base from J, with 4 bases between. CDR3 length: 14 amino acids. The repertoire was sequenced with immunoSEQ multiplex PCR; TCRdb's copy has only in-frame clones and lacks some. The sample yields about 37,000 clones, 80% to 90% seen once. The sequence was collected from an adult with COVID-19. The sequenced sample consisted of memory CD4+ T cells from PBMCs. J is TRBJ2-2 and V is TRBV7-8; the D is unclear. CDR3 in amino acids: CASSLVGNTGELFF. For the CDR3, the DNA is TGTGCCAGCAGCTTAGTGGGGAACACCGGGGAGCTGTTTTTT.